A single sample is the source of the 18 T cell receptor beta chains below, sequenced in a study of CD8+ T cells in alopecia areata. Extracted RNA was reverse transcribed into cDNA, the sequencing template. TCRdb's table, derived via immunoSEQ multiplex PCR, lists solely in-frame clones and lacks some. The table shows over 70,000 clones, with approximately 70% occurring only once. Treatment described: oral pan-JAK inhibitor, 5-10 mg twice daily. The sequencing here drew on CD8+ T cells sorted from blood, taken at week 24, from a patient treated with tofacitinib. The receptors come from a human donor with alopecia areata.

The genes are TRBV4-1 and TRBJ2-7, with unresolved D. Germline V gene lookup returns CDR1 MGHRA and CDR2 YSYEKL. CDR3 length equals 13 residues. V was cut by 0 bases and J by 5 bases, with 8 bases left in between. The CDR3 DNA is TGCGCCAGCAGCCAAGAGCCGGACCACGAGCAGTACTTC. Translated: CASSQEPDHEQYF.

The V call is TRBV5-1, the J call TRBJ1-1; D is unclear. CDR1 and CDR2 from the germline V gene are SGHRS and YFSETQ. The CDR3 extends over 15 amino acids. The germline V and J ends were trimmed by 1 base and 0 bases, with 10 bases remaining between them. The CDR3 spells CASSLRQRMNTEAFF. CDR3 coding DNA: TGCGCCAGCAGCTTGAGACAACGGATGAACACTGAAGCTTTCTTT.

The chain recombines TRBV2 with TRBJ1-2; D perhaps matches TRBD1 (6 bases). Germline-derived CDR1 and CDR2 are SNHLY and FYNNEI. This CDR3 is 16 amino acids long. Trimming stripped 0 bases from V and 4 bases from J, with 15 bases between. The CDR3 here is CASSEAERGYGYGYTF. The CDR3 bases are TGTGCCAGCAGTGAAGCGGAGAGGGGGTACGGCTATGGCTACACCTTC.

This clone has only a few counts. This rearrangement joins TRBV28 to TRBJ2-1; the D gene is possibly TRBD1 (6 bases). Trimming shortened V by 5 bases and J by 10 bases, and 18 bases separated the two germline ends. Germline-derived CDR1 and CDR2 are MDHEN and SYDVKM. The CDR3 has 14 amino acids. CDR3 sequence (DNA): TGTGCCAGCAGTCCACGACAGGTGATAAGGGAGCAGTTCTTC. It yields the protein CASSPRQVIREQFF.

The chain carries TRBV7-2 and TRBJ1-5; D unresolved. V was shortened by 2 bases and J by 5 bases, with 13 bases between the two germline ends. Germline loops: CDR1 SGHTA, CDR2 FQGNSA. There are 15 residues in the CDR3. CDR3 sequence: CASSLWASPDQPQHF. DNA for the CDR3: TGTGCCAGCAGCTTATGGGCATCTCCGGATCAGCCCCAGCATTTT.

The chain is built from TRBV7-9 and TRBJ1-5; the D is unclear. The V end was cut by 3 bases, the J end by 7 bases, with 13 bases between. The CDR3 sequence is 14 residues long. Germline lookup yields CDR1 SEHNR and CDR2 FQNEAQ (reference sequence). The CDR3 nucleotides are TGTGCCAGCAGCTTGGACGCCGGATCCCAGCCCCAGCATTTT. Its translation is CASSLDAGSQPQHF.

V usage is TRBV11-2 and J usage is TRBJ2-5; D perhaps matches TRBD2 (5 bases). The CDR3 has 16 residues. CDR1 is SGHAT and CDR2 is FQNNGV in the germline V gene. The germline V and J ends were trimmed by 1 base and 1 base, with 13 bases remaining between them. The CDR3, as DNA: TGTGCCAGCAGCTTAGGCGGACTGGGTACCCAAGAGACCCAGTACTTC. Encoded protein: CASSLGGLGTQETQYF.

The genes are TRBV5-4 and TRBJ2-7, with 9 nucleotides matching TRBD2. In germline, CDR1 is SGHNT, CDR2 YYREEE (reference sequence). Germline trimming cut 0 bases from V and 5 bases from J; bases unmatched to any gene: 9. The CDR3 has 16 residues. DNA for the CDR3: TGTGCCAGCAGCTTGGGGGCGGGAGGGTCTAACGACGAGCAGTACTTC. It translates to CASSLGAGGSNDEQYF.

In its sample, this clone was seen a few times. The chain links TRBV19 to TRBJ1-4, with D possibly matching TRBD1 (6 bases). The CDR3 is 12 amino acids. V shed 5 bases and J shed 8 bases, with 9 bases lying between them. The germline CDR1 and CDR2 sequences are LNHDA and SQIVND (reference sequence). The CDR3 reads CASSGDTEKLFF. CDR3 sequence (DNA): TGTGCCAGTAGTGGGGACACCGAAAAACTGTTTTTT.

This clone was seen more than once but under ten times. This sequence joins TRBV27 and TRBJ2-4, with D possibly matching TRBD1 (6 bases). Trimming stripped 10 bases from V and 0 bases from J, with 19 bases between. Germline CDR1 MNHEY, CDR2 SMNVEV (reference sequence). The CDR3 consists of 16 residues. The chain's CDR3 is CATADSPLRAKNIQYF. For the CDR3, the DNA is TGTGCCACCGCGGACAGCCCGCTTCGAGCCAAAAACATTCAGTACTTC.

The J gene is TRBJ2-5, the V gene TRBV21-1. TRBV21-1 is labeled a pseudogene. This CDR3 has 14 amino acids. CDR3 nucleotides: TGTGCCAGCAGCAAATTGAGGGGTCAAGAGACCCAGTACTTC. Translated: CASSKLRGQETQYF.

The V call is TRBV9, the J call TRBJ1-1, with D perhaps TRBD1 (6 bases). Germline CDR1 reads SGDLS; CDR2 reads YYNGEE. The ends were cut back, 2 bases at V and 5 bases at J, with 25 bases in the middle. The CDR3 spans 18 residues. The CDR3 protein is CASSVDAKLAKGGTEAFF. The CDR3 bases are TGTGCCAGCAGCGTTGACGCGAAGCTGGCAAAAGGGGGGACTGAAGCTTTCTTT. Filled out from reference TRBV9 and TRBJ1-1, the complete variable domain reads DSGVTQTPKHLITATGQRVTLRCSPRSGDLSVYWYQQSLDQGLQFLIQYYNGEERAKGNILERFSAQQFPDLHSELNLSSLELGDSALYFCASSVDAKLAKGGTEAFFGQGTRLTVV.

The gene calls are TRBV27 and TRBJ1-1; 7 bases are a match to TRBD1. CDR1 and CDR2 (germline): MNHEY, SMNVEV (reference sequence). This CDR3 has 14 amino acids. Trimming took 5 bases from V and 4 from J; bases not matched to a gene: 7. This CDR3 reads CASSGRGQGTEAFF. CDR3 coding DNA: TGTGCCAGCAGTGGTAGGGGGCAGGGCACTGAAGCTTTCTTT.

The genes are TRBV5-6 and TRBJ1-2; unclear D gene. Trimming left V 0 bases short and J 6 bases short, with 15 bases between. CDR3 length equals 15 residues. Germline V gene data show CDR1 as SGHDT and CDR2 as YYEEEE. CDR3 amino acids: CASSLGRERTHGYTF. DNA for the CDR3: TGTGCCAGCAGCTTGGGGCGGGAGCGGACCCATGGCTACACCTTC.

This clone was detected many times. The CDR3 reads CASSLLYAAGGYTF. The CDR3 DNA reads TGTGCCAGCAGTCTACTTTATGCCGCCGGTGGCTACACCTTC. The rearrangement joins TRBV28 to TRBJ1-2; D not certain. This CDR3 contains 14 residues. Trimming cost V 5 bases and J 7 bases, with 17 bases left between them. Germline assignment: CDR1 MDHEN and CDR2 SYDVKM.

The CDR3 region is CASSTGQSSTDTQYF. CDR3 nucleotide sequence: TGCGCCAGCAGCACGGGACAGTCTAGCACAGATACGCAGTATTTT. The chain couples TRBV5-1 to TRBJ2-3; 7 bases align to TRBD1. This CDR3 spans 15 amino acids. The germline V gene encodes CDR1 SGHRS and CDR2 YFSETQ. V dropped 4 bases and J dropped 0; count of bases not matched to a gene: 5.

The chain has TRBV4-2 and TRBJ2-3; D ambiguous. Germline V gives CDR1 LGHNA, CDR2 YNFKEQ. V was cut by 4 bases and J by 0 bases, with 20 bases left in between. The CDR3 runs 18 residues. The CDR3 spells CASSPFLLQYASTDTQYF. As DNA, the CDR3 is TGTGCCAGCAGCCCGTTCCTTTTACAGTACGCTAGCACAGATACGCAGTATTTT.

This clone was picked up one time. This sequence joins TRBV9 and TRBJ2-7; D is perhaps TRBD1 (6 bases). Trimming took off 0 bases at V and 5 bases at J, with 12 bases between the two ends. Germline V gene lookup returns CDR1 SGDLS and CDR2 YYNGEE. This CDR3 is 14 amino acids long. The CDR3, as DNA: TGTGCCAGCAGCGTAGGGGACAACCCCCACGAGCAGTACTTC. Its protein is CASSVGDNPHEQYF. Full variable domain (missing parts from reference TRBV9 and TRBJ2-7): DSGVTQTPKHLITATGQRVTLRCSPRSGDLSVYWYQQSLDQGLQFLIQYYNGEERAKGNILERFSAQQFPDLHSELNLSSLELGDSALYFCASSVGDNPHEQYFGPGTRLTVT.